This T cell receptor beta chain came from a study of blood T cell repertoires in COVID-19. Across the study: The United States, Italy and Spain were the sources of the acute and convalescent COVID-19 samples.

There are 15 residues in the CDR3. V was pared by 6 bases and J by 7 bases, with 8 bases of the junction left unmatched. In germline, CDR1 is MNHEY, CDR2 SVGAGI. Original analysis: Reference gene primer amplification yielded estimated nucleated cell counts. Data came from immunoSEQ multiplex PCR; TCRdb stores just in-frame clones and leaves some out. The DNA was the basis for D and trimming; V, J and clone size are from that table. In the table there are 95,000 to 150,000 clones, over 80% of which are singletons. This receptor was identified in a woman aged 70-85 years with acute or convalescent COVID-19. The rearrangement joins TRBV6-5 to TRBJ1-5; 11 bases fit TRBD1. The sequencing input was peripheral blood. The CDR3 DNA reads TGTGCCAGCAGAGCGGACAGGGGGCGCGGACAGCCCCAGCATTTT. It translates to CASRADRGRGQPQHF.